This TCR beta chain was observed in a study of blood T cell repertoires in COVID-19. Across the whole study: There were acute and convalescent COVID-19 samples, and they came from the United States, Italy and Spain. The cDNA or gDNA used as material had been derived from T cells, B-cell-depleted T cells, or PBMCs.

The CDR3 spans 15 residues. The germline CDR1 and CDR2 sequences are SGHRS and YFSETQ. V lost 0 bases, J lost 5 bases, and 14 bases lay in between. Study processing details: Amplification of reference gene primers was used by the study to estimate nucleated cell counts. Assay used: immunoSEQ multiplex PCR; TCRdb lists only in-frame clones, some missing. D and trimming come from the DNA, and the V and J calls and clone size come from that table. In the table there are 150,000 to 200,000 clones, roughly 85% of which are singletons. The genes are TRBV5-1 and TRBJ2-5, with D tentatively TRBD2 (6 bases). Sequenced: peripheral blood. This TCR was recovered from a man aged 55 to 69 with acute or convalescent COVID-19. CDR3 DNA: TGCGCCAGCAGCTTGGGGGACTCCGAGGGGGAGACCCAGTACTTC. Protein sequence: CASSLGDSEGETQYF. The variable domain in full, with the rest retrieved from reference TRBV5-1 and TRBJ2-5, is KAGVTQTPRYLIKTRGQQVTLSCSPISGHRSVSWYQQTPGQGLQFLFEYFSETQRNKGNFPGRFSGRQFSNSRSEMNVSTLELGDSALYLCASSLGDSEGETQYFGPGTRLLVL.